These 14 T cell receptor beta chains originate from one sample sequenced in a study of T and B cells in COVID-19 patients. From blood, about 220-500 ng of genomic DNA served as TRB template. TRB rearrangements were amplified by multiplex PCR with BIOMED2 TRB-A/B primers. MiXCR, run by TCRdb on the multiplex PCR reads, gives a single entry per CDR3 protein. The sample carries about 18,000 distinct CDR3 sequences, 36% recorded once. Input material: blood. The origin of the receptors is a human donor with active COVID-19.

The chain uses TRBV5-4 and TRBJ2-7; tentative D call: TRBD1 (5 bases). V dropped 1 base and J dropped 0 bases, with 11 bases sitting between them. Germline V gene lookup returns CDR1 SGHNT and CDR2 YYREEE (reference sequence). The CDR3 covers 15 residues. In DNA, the CDR3 is TGTGCCAGCAGCTTGTCAGACAGCTTCTCCTACGAGCAGTACTTC. Protein product: CASSLSDSFSYEQYF.

This chain uses TRBV11-2 with TRBJ1-1; tentative D call: TRBD1 (6 bases). V was clipped by 5 bases and J by 1 base, with 8 bases between them. Germline assignment: CDR1 SGHAT and CDR2 FQNNGV. The CDR3 has 13 amino acids. CDR3 sequence reads: CASSKGQNTEAFF. DNA of the CDR3: TGTGCCAGCAGCAAGGGACAGAACACTGAAGCTTTCTTT.

Within the sample, this clonotype is medium-sized. The rearrangement links TRBV19 to TRBJ2-3, with D unclear. The V end was cut by 6 bases, the J end by 1 base, with 11 bases between. CDR3 length: 14 amino acids. Germline V lookup: CDR1 LNHDA, CDR2 SQIVND (reference sequence). CDR3 protein: CASSPVWGTDTQYF. The CDR3, as DNA: TGTGCCAGTAGCCCCGTTTGGGGCACAGATACGCAGTATTTT.

This clonotype was seen a handful of times. This chain connects TRBV6-2 or TRBV6-3 to TRBJ1-2; D is ambiguous. Trimming left V 2 bases short and J 6 bases short, with 13 bases between. In germline, CDR1 is MNHEY, CDR2 SVGEGT. This CDR3 region has 14 residues. CDR3 region: CASSYPPTGDGYTF. The CDR3 DNA reads TGTGCCAGCAGTTACCCCCCTACTGGGGATGGCTACACCTTC.

The rearrangement joins TRBV18 to TRBJ2-2; D is possibly TRBD1 (5 bases). The germline V gene has CDR1 KGHSH and CDR2 LQKENI. Trimming removed 0 bases from V and 6 bases from J, with 11 bases in between. The CDR3 contains 15 residues. CDR3 sequence (DNA): TGTGCCAGCTCACCACCAACAGGTAGAGCCGGGGAGCTGTTTTTT. Translating it yields CASSPPTGRAGELFF.

This rearrangement joins TRBV20-1 to TRBJ2-7, with a tentative D call TRBD1 (6 bases). From germline, CDR1 is DFQATT and CDR2 SNEGSKA (reference sequence). Trimming removed 6 bases from V and 4 bases from J, with 22 bases in between. The CDR3 consists of 15 residues. CDR3 protein: CSAIPPGHQNYEQYV. Written as DNA, the CDR3 is TGCAGTGCCATCCCCCCGGGACACCAAAATTACGAGCAGTACGTC.

On this clonotype: One end of the junction fails to match germline, which may point to a read error. This chain joins TRBV6-4 and TRBJ1-6; D unresolved. Germline loops: CDR1 MRHNA, CDR2 SNTAGT. The CDR3 loop spans 13 amino acids. The CDR3 region is CASRSDDFVAECF. Written as DNA, the CDR3 is TGTGCCAGCCGCAGTGACGATTTCGTGGCAGAATGCTTT.

This chain joins TRBV29-1 and TRBJ1-4; 12 nucleotides match TRBD1. Germline assignment: CDR1 SQVTM and CDR2 ANQGSEA. V shed 2 bases and J 8 bases; nucleotides not matched to a gene: 12. The CDR3 is 17 residues long. CDR3 nucleotides: TGCAGCGTTGAACCCGGGACAGGGGGCGCGGTTGGGGAAAAACTGTTTTTT. It translates to CSVEPGTGGAVGEKLFF.

This chain joins TRBV15 and TRBJ2-3; 7 positions agree with TRBD1. V trimming: 4 bases; J trimming: 6 bases; junction bases outside the gene matches: 7. The germline V gene encodes CDR1 LNHNV and CDR2 YYDKDF (reference sequence). This CDR3 spans 14 amino acids. The CDR3 region has the DNA TGTGCCACCAGCACTAACTTAGGGGGCGATACGCAGTATTTT. Protein sequence: CATSTNLGGDTQYF.

This chain connects TRBV5-1 to TRBJ1-2; TRBD1 matches 7 bases. Germline V lookup: CDR1 SGHRS, CDR2 YFSETQ. V trimming: 4 bases; J trimming: 4 bases; junction bases outside the gene matches: 10. The CDR3 is made up of 15 amino acids. The CDR3 DNA follows: TGCGCCAGCAGCCCCGGGGACAGTACTCCCTATGGCTACACCTTC. Amino acid sequence: CASSPGDSTPYGYTF. Variable domain in full (rest from reference TRBV5-1 and TRBJ1-2): KAGVTQTPRYLIKTRGQQVTLSCSPISGHRSVSWYQQTPGQGLQFLFEYFSETQRNKGNFPGRFSGRQFSNSRSEMNVSTLELGDSALYLCASSPGDSTPYGYTFGSGTRLTVV.

The rearrangement joins TRBV5-4 to TRBJ2-7, with D maybe TRBD2 (6 bases). Trimming stripped 0 bases from V and 0 bases from J, with 13 bases between. This CDR3 comprises 16 residues. From germline, CDR1 is SGHNT and CDR2 YYREEE (reference sequence). The CDR3 loop reads CASSLAEGSSSYEQYV. Here the CDR3 DNA reads TGTGCCAGCAGCTTGGCGGAGGGGTCGAGCTCCTACGAGCAGTACGTC.

V is TRBV19 and J is TRBJ1-1, with D hard to call. With 4 bases removed from V and 0 bases from J, the gap between germline ends came to 6 bases. The CDR3 is made up of 13 amino acids. Germline assignment: CDR1 LNHDA and CDR2 SQIVND (reference sequence). The CDR3 sequence: CASSNTLNTEAFF. For the CDR3, the DNA is TGTGCCAGTAGTAACACACTGAACACTGAAGCTTTCTTT.

A few counts support this clonotype. The chain couples TRBV18 to TRBJ1-6; D possibly corresponds to TRBD1 (5 bases). The CDR3 has 16 amino acids. The germline gives CDR1 KGHSH, CDR2 LQKENI. V shed 6 bases and J shed 2 bases, with 14 bases lying between them. The CDR3 spells CASSPGGFTYNSPLHF. CDR3 nucleotides: TGTGCCAGCTCCCCGGGGGGTTTCACCTATAATTCACCCCTCCACTTT.

Comments on this clonotype: This may stem from a read error, because a much larger clone lies one nucleotide away. DNA of the CDR3: TGTGCCGCAAAGTCAGGACTAGCGGGGGCAGATACGCAGTATTTT. Translation: CAAKSGLAGADTQYF. The rearrangement joins TRBV19 to TRBJ2-3, with TRBD2 matching over 13 bases. CDR3 size: 15 residues. V lost 11 bases to trimming and J lost 4 bases; unmatched junction nucleotides: 9. In germline, CDR1 is LNHDA, CDR2 SQIVND (reference sequence).